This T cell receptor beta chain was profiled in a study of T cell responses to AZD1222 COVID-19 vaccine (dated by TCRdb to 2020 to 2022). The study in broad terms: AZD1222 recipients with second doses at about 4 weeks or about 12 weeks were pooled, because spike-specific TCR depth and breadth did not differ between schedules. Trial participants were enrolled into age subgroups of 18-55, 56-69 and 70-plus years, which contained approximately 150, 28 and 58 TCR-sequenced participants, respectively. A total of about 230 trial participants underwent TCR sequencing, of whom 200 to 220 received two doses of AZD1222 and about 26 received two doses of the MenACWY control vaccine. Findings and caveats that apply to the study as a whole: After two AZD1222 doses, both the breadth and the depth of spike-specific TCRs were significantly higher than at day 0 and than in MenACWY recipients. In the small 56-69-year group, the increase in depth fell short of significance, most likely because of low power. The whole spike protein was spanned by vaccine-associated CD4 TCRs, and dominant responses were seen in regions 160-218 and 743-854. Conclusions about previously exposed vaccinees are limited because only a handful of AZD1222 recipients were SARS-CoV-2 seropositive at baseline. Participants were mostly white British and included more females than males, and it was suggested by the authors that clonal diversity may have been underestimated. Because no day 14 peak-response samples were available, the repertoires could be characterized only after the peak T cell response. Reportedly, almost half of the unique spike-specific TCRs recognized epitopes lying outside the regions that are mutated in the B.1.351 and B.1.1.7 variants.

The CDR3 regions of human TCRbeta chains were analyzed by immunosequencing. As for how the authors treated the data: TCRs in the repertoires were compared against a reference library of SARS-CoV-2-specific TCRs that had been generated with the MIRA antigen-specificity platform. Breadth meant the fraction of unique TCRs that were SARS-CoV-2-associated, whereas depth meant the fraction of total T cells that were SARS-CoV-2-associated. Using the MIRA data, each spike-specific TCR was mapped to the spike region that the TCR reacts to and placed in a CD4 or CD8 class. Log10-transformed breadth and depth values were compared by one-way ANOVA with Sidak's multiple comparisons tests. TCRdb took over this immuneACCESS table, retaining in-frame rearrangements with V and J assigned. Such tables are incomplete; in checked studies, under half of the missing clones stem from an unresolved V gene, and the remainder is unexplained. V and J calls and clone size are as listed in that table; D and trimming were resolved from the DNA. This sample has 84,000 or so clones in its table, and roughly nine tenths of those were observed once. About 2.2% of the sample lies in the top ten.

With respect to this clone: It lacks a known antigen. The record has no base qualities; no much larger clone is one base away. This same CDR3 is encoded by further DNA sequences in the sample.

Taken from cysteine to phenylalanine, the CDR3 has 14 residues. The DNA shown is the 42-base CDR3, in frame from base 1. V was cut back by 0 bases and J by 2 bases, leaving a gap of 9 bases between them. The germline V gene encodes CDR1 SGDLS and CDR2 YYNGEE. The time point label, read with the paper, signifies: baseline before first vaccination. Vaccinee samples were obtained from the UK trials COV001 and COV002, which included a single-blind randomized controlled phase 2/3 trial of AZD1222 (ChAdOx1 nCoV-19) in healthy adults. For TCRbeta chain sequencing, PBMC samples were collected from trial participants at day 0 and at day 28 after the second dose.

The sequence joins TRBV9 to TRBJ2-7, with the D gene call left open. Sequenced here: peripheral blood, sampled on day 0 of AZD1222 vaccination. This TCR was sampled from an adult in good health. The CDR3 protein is CASSVDGGTYEQYF. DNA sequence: TGTGCCAGCAGCGTAGATGGTGGGACCTACGAGCAGTACTTC.